Listed below are T cell receptor beta chains from one sample, sequenced in a study of cytomegalovirus exposure and HLA in healthy donors. Measured with immunoSEQ multiplex PCR; TCRdb has only the in-frame clones, and not every one. Of some 160,000 clones listed, around 77% are singletons. The sequenced sample was PBMCs. The source is a woman aged 25-40 years in good health and CMV-seronegative. The CDR3 runs from the conserved cysteine through the conserved F or W. Fields, in order: CDR3 length, D gene, clone size, J gene, V gene, CDR3 protein, CDR3 DNA. A D gene is named only where the DNA matches it firmly. The size entry is marked missing in some rows and otherwise reads once, few, many or a size class.

cdr3_length: 15
d_call: TRBD2
clone_size: .
j_call: TRBJ2-5
v_call: TRBV5-1
cdr3_aa: CASSLATSGEETQYF
cdr3_nt: TGCGCCAGCAGCTTGGCCACTAGCGGCGAGGAGACCCAGTACTTC

cdr3_length: 13
d_call: TRBD1
clone_size: .
j_call: TRBJ2-7
v_call: TRBV7-2
cdr3_aa: CASSLDRVNEQYF
cdr3_nt: TGTGCCAGCAGCTTGGACAGGGTGAACGAGCAGTACTTC

cdr3_length: 13
d_call: .
clone_size: .
j_call: TRBJ1-5
v_call: TRBV11-2
cdr3_aa: CASSSGRGQPQHF
cdr3_nt: TGTGCCAGCAGCTCTGGAAGGGGCCAGCCCCAGCATTTT

cdr3_length: 19
d_call: TRBD2
clone_size: .
j_call: TRBJ2-3
v_call: TRBV10-3
cdr3_aa: CAISESTRTSGSSTDTQYF
cdr3_nt: TGTGCCATCAGTGAGTCGACGCGGACTAGCGGATCTAGCACAGATACGCAGTATTTT

cdr3_length: 14
d_call: .
clone_size: .
j_call: TRBJ1-2
v_call: TRBV6-1
cdr3_aa: CASSEGTTYYGYTF
cdr3_nt: TGTGCCAGCAGTGAAGGGACTACTTACTATGGCTACACCTTC

cdr3_length: 13
d_call: TRBD1
clone_size: .
j_call: TRBJ2-1
v_call: TRBV18
cdr3_aa: CASSPPGQVKQFF
cdr3_nt: TGTGCCAGCTCACCACCGGGACAGGTGAAACAGTTCTTC

cdr3_length: 17
d_call: .
clone_size: once
j_call: TRBJ1-1
v_call: TRBV19
cdr3_aa: CASSKGPGTGTYTEAFF
cdr3_nt: TGTGCCAGTAGTAAGGGCCCAGGCACAGGGACCTACACTGAAGCTTTCTTT

cdr3_length: 13
d_call: .
clone_size: .
j_call: TRBJ2-5
v_call: TRBV18
cdr3_aa: CASSPPVVETQYF
cdr3_nt: TGTGCCAGCTCACCTCCAGTGGTGGAGACCCAGTACTTC

cdr3_length: 12
d_call: .
clone_size: .
j_call: TRBJ1-1
v_call: TRBV29-1
cdr3_aa: CSVLIRQAEAFF
cdr3_nt: TGCAGCGTCCTAATTCGTCAGGCTGAAGCTTTCTTT

cdr3_length: 15
d_call: TRBD1
clone_size: .
j_call: TRBJ1-5
v_call: TRBV7-9
cdr3_aa: CASSSGQGARQPQHF
cdr3_nt: TGTGCCAGCAGCTCCGGACAGGGGGCGAGGCAGCCCCAGCATTTT

cdr3_length: 14
d_call: .
clone_size: once
j_call: TRBJ1-4
v_call: TRBV6-1
cdr3_aa: CASRATATNEKLFF
cdr3_nt: TGTGCCAGCAGAGCGACAGCCACGAATGAAAAACTGTTTTTT

cdr3_length: 16
d_call: TRBD1
clone_size: .
j_call: TRBJ2-5
v_call: TRBV27
cdr3_aa: CASTPGAGTGHETQYF
cdr3_nt: TGTGCCAGCACCCCCGGGGCCGGGACAGGGCACGAGACCCAGTACTTC

cdr3_length: 14
d_call: .
clone_size: .
j_call: TRBJ2-2
v_call: TRBV7-7
cdr3_aa: CASSPSTARGELFF
cdr3_nt: TGTGCCAGCAGCCCATCTACCGCGCGCGGGGAGCTGTTTTTT

cdr3_length: 11
d_call: .
clone_size: .
j_call: TRBJ1-1
v_call: TRBV29-1
cdr3_aa: CSGRVETEAFF
cdr3_nt: TGCAGCGGACGGGTAGAAACTGAAGCTTTCTTT

cdr3_length: 13
d_call: .
clone_size: .
j_call: TRBJ2-7
v_call: TRBV9
cdr3_aa: CASSVGLSREQYF
cdr3_nt: TGTGCCAGCAGCGTGGGACTTAGTAGGGAGCAGTACTTC

cdr3_length: 15
d_call: TRBD1
clone_size: few
j_call: TRBJ1-5
v_call: TRBV4-3
cdr3_aa: CASSQDGQGNQPQHF
cdr3_nt: TGCGCCAGCAGCCAAGATGGACAGGGCAATCAGCCCCAGCATTTT

cdr3_length: 14
d_call: .
clone_size: .
j_call: TRBJ1-4
v_call: TRBV5-6
cdr3_aa: CASSLAGESEKLFF
cdr3_nt: TGTGCCAGCAGCTTGGCTGGGGAGAGTGAAAAACTGTTTTTT

cdr3_length: 15
d_call: .
clone_size: .
j_call: TRBJ1-2
v_call: TRBV29-1
cdr3_aa: CSAGGGAEANYGYTF
cdr3_nt: TGCAGCGCGGGAGGGGGGGCCGAAGCTAACTATGGCTACACCTTC

cdr3_length: 15
d_call: .
clone_size: .
j_call: TRBJ1-1
v_call: TRBV28
cdr3_aa: CASSMTGHGDTEAFF
cdr3_nt: TGTGCCAGCAGCATGACAGGCCACGGGGACACTGAAGCTTTCTTT

cdr3_length: 16
d_call: .
clone_size: .
j_call: TRBJ1-4
v_call: TRBV4-1
cdr3_aa: CASSQEIVTGVEKLFF
cdr3_nt: TGCGCCAGCAGCCAAGAAATAGTGACGGGAGTTGAAAAACTGTTTTTT

cdr3_length: 14
d_call: .
clone_size: .
j_call: TRBJ1-2
v_call: TRBV29-1
cdr3_aa: CSVEGQLTNYGYTF
cdr3_nt: TGCAGCGTTGAAGGACAGCTTACTAACTATGGCTACACCTTC

cdr3_length: 12
d_call: .
clone_size: .
j_call: TRBJ2-5
v_call: TRBV29-1
cdr3_aa: CSVGQVQETQYF
cdr3_nt: TGCAGCGTTGGGCAGGTCCAAGAGACCCAGTACTTC

cdr3_length: 12
d_call: .
clone_size: .
j_call: TRBJ1-5
v_call: TRBV7-9
cdr3_aa: CASSLQGQPQHF
cdr3_nt: TGTGCCAGCAGCTTACAGGGTCAGCCCCAGCATTTT

cdr3_length: 15
d_call: TRBD2
clone_size: .
j_call: TRBJ2-3
v_call: TRBV6-4
cdr3_aa: CASSDLGLGEGTQYF
cdr3_nt: TGTGCCAGCAGTGACCTCGGACTAGGTGAGGGTACGCAGTATTTT

cdr3_length: 15
d_call: TRBD2
clone_size: few
j_call: TRBJ2-1
v_call: TRBV5-4
cdr3_aa: CASSRLAGGLNKQFF
cdr3_nt: TGTGCCAGCAGCAGACTAGCGGGGGGGCTCAACAAGCAGTTCTTC

cdr3_length: 12
d_call: TRBD1
clone_size: once
j_call: TRBJ1-1
v_call: TRBV29-1
cdr3_aa: CSVGGQGSEAFF
cdr3_nt: TGCAGCGTTGGAGGACAGGGGAGTGAAGCTTTCTTT

cdr3_length: 13
d_call: TRBD1
clone_size: .
j_call: TRBJ1-2
v_call: TRBV6-5
cdr3_aa: CASSFGQGYGYTF
cdr3_nt: TGTGCCAGCAGTTTTGGACAGGGCTATGGCTACACCTTC

cdr3_length: 15
d_call: TRBD2
clone_size: .
j_call: TRBJ2-1
v_call: TRBV5-1
cdr3_aa: CASSIGLADYNEQFF
cdr3_nt: TGCGCCAGCAGCATAGGACTAGCGGATTACAATGAGCAGTTCTTC

cdr3_length: 14
d_call: TRBD1
clone_size: few
j_call: TRBJ1-2
v_call: TRBV2
cdr3_aa: CASTQQGANYGYTF
cdr3_nt: TGTGCCAGCACACAACAGGGGGCTAACTATGGCTACACCTTC